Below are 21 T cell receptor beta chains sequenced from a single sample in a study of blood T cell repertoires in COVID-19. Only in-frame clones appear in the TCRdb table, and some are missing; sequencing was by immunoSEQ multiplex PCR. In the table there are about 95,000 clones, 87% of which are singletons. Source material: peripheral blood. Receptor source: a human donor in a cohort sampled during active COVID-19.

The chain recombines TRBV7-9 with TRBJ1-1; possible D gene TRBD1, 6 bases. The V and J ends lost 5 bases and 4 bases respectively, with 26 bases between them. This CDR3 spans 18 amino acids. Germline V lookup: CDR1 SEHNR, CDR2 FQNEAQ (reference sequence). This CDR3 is CASSPAYIEGDKGTEAFF. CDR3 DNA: TGTGCCAGCAGCCCAGCATACATAGAGGGGGACAAGGGCACTGAAGCTTTCTTT.

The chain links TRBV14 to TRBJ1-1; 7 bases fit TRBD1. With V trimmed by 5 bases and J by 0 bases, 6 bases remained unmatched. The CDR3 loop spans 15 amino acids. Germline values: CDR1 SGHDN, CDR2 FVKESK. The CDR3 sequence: CASSARTGLNTEAFF. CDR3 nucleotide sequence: TGTGCCAGCAGCGCTCGGACAGGCCTGAACACTGAAGCTTTCTTT.

The CDR3 sequence: CASSPVRYTGELFF. DNA for the CDR3: TGTGCCAGCTCACCGGTCAGGTACACCGGGGAGCTGTTTTTT. The chain has TRBV18 and TRBJ2-2; no clear D. CDR1 and CDR2 (germline): KGHSH, LQKENI. Trimming stripped 3 bases from V and 3 bases from J, with 8 bases between. CDR3 length: 14 residues.

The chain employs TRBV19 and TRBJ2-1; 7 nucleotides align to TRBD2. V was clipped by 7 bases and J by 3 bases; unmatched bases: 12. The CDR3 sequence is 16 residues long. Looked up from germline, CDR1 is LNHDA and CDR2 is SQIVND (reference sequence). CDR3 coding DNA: TGTGCCAGTACCGTTACCCCCGGGACTAACTACAATGAGCAGTTCTTC. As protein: CASTVTPGTNYNEQFF.

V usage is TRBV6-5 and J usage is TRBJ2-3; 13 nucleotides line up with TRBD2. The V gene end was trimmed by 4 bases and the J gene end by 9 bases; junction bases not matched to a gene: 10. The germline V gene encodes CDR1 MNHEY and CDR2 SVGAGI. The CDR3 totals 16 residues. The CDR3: CASSSTTSGGAGTQYF. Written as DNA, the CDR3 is TGTGCCAGCAGTTCGACCACTAGCGGGGGGGCGGGGACGCAGTATTTT.

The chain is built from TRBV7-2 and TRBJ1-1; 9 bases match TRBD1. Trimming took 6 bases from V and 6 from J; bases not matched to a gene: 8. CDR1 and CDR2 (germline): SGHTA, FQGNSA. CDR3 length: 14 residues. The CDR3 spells CASRSGQGRPEAFF. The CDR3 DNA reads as TGTGCCAGCAGATCCGGACAGGGGAGGCCTGAAGCTTTCTTT. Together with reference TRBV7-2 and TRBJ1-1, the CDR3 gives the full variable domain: GAGVSQSPSNKVTEKGKDVELRCDPISGHTALYWYRQSLGQGLEFLIYFQGNSAPDKSGLPSDRFSAERTGGSVSTLTIQRTQQEDSAVYLCASRSGQGRPEAFFGQGTRLTVV.

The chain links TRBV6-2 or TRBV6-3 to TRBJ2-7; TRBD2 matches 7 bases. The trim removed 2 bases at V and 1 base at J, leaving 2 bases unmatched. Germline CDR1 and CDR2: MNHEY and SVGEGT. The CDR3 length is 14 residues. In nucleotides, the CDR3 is TGTGCCAGCAGTTACATGGGAGGGTCCTACGAGCAGTACTTC. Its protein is CASSYMGGSYEQYF.

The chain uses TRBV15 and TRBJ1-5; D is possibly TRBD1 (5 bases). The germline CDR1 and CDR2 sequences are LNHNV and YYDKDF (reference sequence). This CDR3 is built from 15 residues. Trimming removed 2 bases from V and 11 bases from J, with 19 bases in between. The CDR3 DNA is TGTGCCACCAGCAGACCTCTGGGGCGGAGCGTGGCCCAGCATTTT. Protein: CATSRPLGRSVAQHF.

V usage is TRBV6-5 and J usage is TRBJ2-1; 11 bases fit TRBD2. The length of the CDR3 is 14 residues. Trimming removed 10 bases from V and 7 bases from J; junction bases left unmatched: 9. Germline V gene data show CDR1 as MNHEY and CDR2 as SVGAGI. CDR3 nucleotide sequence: TGTGCCACCCTTAGCGGGGGGGCCTGGAATGAGCAGTTCTTC. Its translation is CATLSGGAWNEQFF.

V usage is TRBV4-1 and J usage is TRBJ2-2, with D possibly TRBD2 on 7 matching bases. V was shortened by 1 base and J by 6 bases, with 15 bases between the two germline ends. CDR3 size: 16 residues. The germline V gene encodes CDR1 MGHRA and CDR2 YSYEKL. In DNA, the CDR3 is TGCGCCAGCAGCCAAGGGGGAGGGGGGGCCCCCGGGGAGCTGTTTTTT. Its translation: CASSQGGGGAPGELFF.

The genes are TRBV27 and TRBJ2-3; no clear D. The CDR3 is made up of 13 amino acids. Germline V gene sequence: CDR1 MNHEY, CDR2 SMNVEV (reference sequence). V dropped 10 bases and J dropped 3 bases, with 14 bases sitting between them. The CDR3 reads CATRPHGTDTQYF. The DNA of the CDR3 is TGTGCCACCAGACCCCACGGGACAGATACGCAGTATTTT.

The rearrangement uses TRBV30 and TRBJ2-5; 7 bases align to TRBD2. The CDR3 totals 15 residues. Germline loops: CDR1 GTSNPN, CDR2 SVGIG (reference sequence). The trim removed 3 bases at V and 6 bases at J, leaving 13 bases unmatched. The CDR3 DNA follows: TGTGCCTGGAGGATTGGGTGGGGGGGTCACCAGACCCAGTACTTC. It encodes CAWRIGWGGHQTQYF.

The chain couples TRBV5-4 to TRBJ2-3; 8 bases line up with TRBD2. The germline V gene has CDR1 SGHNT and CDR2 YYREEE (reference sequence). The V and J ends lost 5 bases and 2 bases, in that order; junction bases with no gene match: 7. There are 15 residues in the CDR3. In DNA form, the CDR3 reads TGTGCCAGCAGGCCCACTAGCGGATACACAGATACGCAGTATTTT. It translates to CASRPTSGYTDTQYF. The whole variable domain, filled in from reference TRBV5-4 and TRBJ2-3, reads ETGVTQSPTHLIKTRGQQVTLRCSSQSGHNTVSWYQQALGQGPQFIFQYYREEENGRGNFPPRFSGLQFPNYSSELNVNALELDDSALYLCASRPTSGYTDTQYFGPGTRLTVL.

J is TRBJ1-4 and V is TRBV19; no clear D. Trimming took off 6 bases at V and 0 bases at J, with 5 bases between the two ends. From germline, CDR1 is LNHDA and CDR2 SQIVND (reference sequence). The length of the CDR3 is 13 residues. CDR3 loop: CASRPATNEKLFF. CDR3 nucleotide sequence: TGTGCCAGTAGACCAGCAACTAATGAAAAACTGTTTTTT.

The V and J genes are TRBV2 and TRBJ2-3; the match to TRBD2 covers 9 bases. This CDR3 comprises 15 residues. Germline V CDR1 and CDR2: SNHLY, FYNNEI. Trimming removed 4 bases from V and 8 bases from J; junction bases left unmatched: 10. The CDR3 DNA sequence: TGTGCCAGCAGTGGTGAGGCGGGGGGGCTCAGTACGCAGTATTTT. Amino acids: CASSGEAGGLSTQYF.

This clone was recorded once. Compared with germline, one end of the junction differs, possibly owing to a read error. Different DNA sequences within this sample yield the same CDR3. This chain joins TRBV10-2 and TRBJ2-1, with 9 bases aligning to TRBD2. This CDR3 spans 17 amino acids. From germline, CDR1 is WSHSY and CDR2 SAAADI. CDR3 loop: CASSDQTSGLSYNEQFF. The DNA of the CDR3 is TGCGCCAGCAGTGACCAGACTAGCGGCCTCTCCTACAATGAACAGTTCTTC.

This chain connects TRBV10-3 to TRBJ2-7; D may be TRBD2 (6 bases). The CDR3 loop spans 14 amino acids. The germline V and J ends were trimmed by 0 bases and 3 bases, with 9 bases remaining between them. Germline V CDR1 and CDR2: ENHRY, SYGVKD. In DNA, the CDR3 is TGTGCCATCAGTGAGTCGGACTACTACTACGAGCAGTACTTC. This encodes CAISESDYYYEQYF.

CDR3 nucleotide sequence: TGTGCCAGCTCACCTGCCAGTGGCAATCAGCCCCAGCATTTT. This sequence encodes CASSPASGNQPQHF. The J gene is TRBJ1-5, the V gene TRBV18; no definite D call. This CDR3 contains 14 residues. The germline CDR1 and CDR2 sequences are KGHSH and LQKENI. Deletions cut 3 bases from V and 2 bases from J, with 8 bases between.

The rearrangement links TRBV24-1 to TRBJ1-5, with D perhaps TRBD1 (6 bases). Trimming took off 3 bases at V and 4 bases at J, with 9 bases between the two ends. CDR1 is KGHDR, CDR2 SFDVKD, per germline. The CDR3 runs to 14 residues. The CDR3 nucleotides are TGTGCCACCAGTGATACAGGGCTAAATCAGCCCCAGCATTTT. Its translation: CATSDTGLNQPQHF.

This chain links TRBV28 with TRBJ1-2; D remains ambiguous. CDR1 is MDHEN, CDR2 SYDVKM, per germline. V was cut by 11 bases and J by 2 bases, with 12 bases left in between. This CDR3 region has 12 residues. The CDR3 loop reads CAAEGGNYGYTF. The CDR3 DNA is TGTGCCGCGGAGGGAGGGAACTATGGCTACACCTTC.

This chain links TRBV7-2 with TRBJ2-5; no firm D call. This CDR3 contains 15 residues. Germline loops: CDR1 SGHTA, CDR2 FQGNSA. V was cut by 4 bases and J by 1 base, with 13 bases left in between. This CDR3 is CASSYLRSRQETQYF. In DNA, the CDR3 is TGTGCCAGCAGCTATCTGCGAAGCCGCCAAGAGACCCAGTACTTC.